This T cell receptor (beta chain) comes out of a study of T-cell memory formation after mild COVID-19. Per germline, CDR1 MNHEY and CDR2 SVGAGI. J gave up 3 bases and V 5 bases, and 6 bases lay outside the gene matches. This CDR3 is 14 amino acids long. In TCRdb, the 5' RACE reads were re-called with MiXCR into one record per CDR3 protein. The table has about 140,000 distinct CDR3 sequences, 11% to 15% seen once; the top ten hold approximately 30%. The source material was PBMCs or a T cell subset sorted from them (not recorded which). J is TRBJ2-7 and V is TRBV6-5; 8 positions agree with TRBD1. The clonotype originates from an adult woman who had mild COVID-19 (a few samples of this study predate the infection). Cell type and time point are not known. For the CDR3, the DNA is TGTGCCAGCAGTATCGGACAGGGCAGCTACGAGCAGTACTTC. This sequence encodes CASSIGQGSYEQYF.